The 31 T cell receptor beta chains listed next were all sequenced from one sample in a study of brain metastases from non-small cell lung cancer. Sequenced by immunoSEQ multiplex PCR; TCRdb stores in-frame clones only, minus some. The repertoire holds approximately 5,000 clones, with over 75% as singletons. The specimen was primary lung tumor tissue. The receptors were sampled from a donor at least 40 years old with non-small cell lung cancer.

This chain uses TRBV2 with TRBJ2-1; the match to TRBD1 covers 7 bases. In germline, CDR1 is SNHLY, CDR2 FYNNEI. This CDR3 contains 11 residues. V shed 8 bases and J 9 bases; nucleotides not matched to a gene: 4. Written as DNA, the CDR3 is TGTGCCAGCCAACAGGGGAGTGAGCAGTTCTTC. Encoded protein: CASQQGSEQFF.

The V gene is TRBV10-3, the J gene TRBJ2-2; TRBD1 agrees at 7 bases. With 3 bases clipped from V and 6 bases from J, the junction kept 10 bases outside the gene matches. The CDR3 loop spans 16 amino acids. In germline, CDR1 is ENHRY, CDR2 SYGVKD. CDR3 sequence (DNA): TGTGCCATCAGTGATTTAGGGGGCGACGTGTCCGGGGAGCTGTTTTTT. It translates to CAISDLGGDVSGELFF.

The DNA for the CDR3 is TGTGCCAGCAGACGACCAGGGTCGAGGAACACTGAAGCTTTCTTT. It encodes CASRRPGSRNTEAFF. The rearrangement uses TRBV28 and TRBJ1-1; D is perhaps TRBD1 (5 bases). V lost 6 bases and J 1 base, leaving 15 bases between the germline ends. Germline assignment: CDR1 MDHEN and CDR2 SYDVKM. The CDR3 has 15 residues.

This chain connects TRBV11-2 to TRBJ1-2; no clear D gene. The CDR3 totals 15 residues. Looked up from germline, CDR1 is SGHAT and CDR2 is FQNNGV. Trimming took off 1 base at V and 4 bases at J, with 13 bases between the two ends. CDR3 DNA sequence: TGTGCCAGCAGCTTAGGGCCAGGATCCACCTATGGCTACACCTTC. Protein sequence: CASSLGPGSTYGYTF. Full variable domain (remainder filled in from reference TRBV11-2 and TRBJ1-2): EAGVAQSPRYKIIEKRQSVAFWCNPISGHATLYWYQQILGQGPKLLIQFQNNGVVDDSQLPKDRFSAERLKGVDSTLKIQPAKLEDSAVYLCASSLGPGSTYGYTFGSGTRLTVV.

CDR3 sequence (DNA): TGTGCCACCGGACAGTGGGGGCTGGCCCAGCCCCAGCATTTT. Protein product: CATGQWGLAQPQHF. The chain is built from TRBV15 and TRBJ1-5, with TRBD1 as a possible D gene (6 bases). This CDR3 comprises 14 residues. In germline, CDR1 is LNHNV, CDR2 YYDKDF (reference sequence). The V gene lost 8 bases and the J gene lost 7 bases, with 18 bases spanning the gap. The full variable domain, completed using reference TRBV15 and TRBJ1-5, is DAMVIQNPRYQVTQFGKPVTLSCSQTLNHNVMYWYQQKSSQAPKLLFHYYDKDFNNEADTPDNFQSRRPNTSFCFLDIRSPGLGDTAMYLCATGQWGLAQPQHFGDGTRLSIL.

The chain uses TRBV19 and TRBJ2-1; D is uncertain. This CDR3 is built from 14 residues. Trimming stripped 6 bases from V and 3 bases from J, with 12 bases between. Per the germline V gene, CDR1 is LNHDA and CDR2 is SQIVND (reference sequence). This CDR3 reads CASRFNLYYNEQFF. The CDR3 nucleotides are TGTGCCAGTAGATTTAACTTGTACTACAATGAGCAGTTCTTC.

This sequence joins TRBV18 and TRBJ2-7; D gene uncertain. Germline CDR1 KGHSH, CDR2 LQKENI. V was trimmed by 5 bases and J by 4 bases, leaving 12 bases between them. There are 13 residues in the CDR3. This CDR3 is CASSSTLRYEQYF. The CDR3 DNA sequence: TGTGCCAGCTCATCGACCCTTCGGTACGAGCAGTACTTC. Variable domain in full (rest from reference TRBV18 and TRBJ2-7): NAGVMQNPRHLVRRRGQEARLRCSPMKGHSHVYWYRQLPEEGLKFMVYLQKENIIDESGMPKERFSAEFPKEGPSILRIQQVVRGDSAAYFCASSSTLRYEQYFGPGTRLTVT.

The chain uses TRBV4-2 and TRBJ1-3, with D perhaps TRBD1 (6 bases). The germline gives CDR1 LGHNA, CDR2 YNFKEQ. V was trimmed by 0 bases and J by 0 bases, leaving 12 bases between them. The CDR3 has 17 residues. The CDR3, as DNA: TGTGCCAGCAGCCAAGAAAACAGGGCCCTCTCTGGAAACACCATATATTTT. It is translated as CASSQENRALSGNTIYF.

The V gene is TRBV3-1 (or the pseudogene TRBV3-2), the J gene TRBJ2-1, with TRBD2 identical over 7 bases. The germline V gene encodes CDR1 LGHDT and CDR2 YNNKEL (reference sequence). This CDR3 has 13 residues. J gave up 7 bases and V 1 base, and 1 base lay outside the gene matches. The CDR3 DNA reads as TGTGCCAGCAGCCAAGGGGGGGGGAATGAGCAGTTCTTC. Its protein is CASSQGGGNEQFF.

J is TRBJ2-1 and V is TRBV15; possible D gene TRBD2, 6 bases. V was shortened by 3 bases and J by 5 bases, with 11 bases between the two germline ends. Germline loops: CDR1 LNHNV, CDR2 YYDKDF (reference sequence). The CDR3 loop spans 14 amino acids. The CDR3 nucleotides read TGTGCCACCAGCAGGCAGCGGGCTCACAATGAGCAGTTCTTC. Encoded protein: CATSRQRAHNEQFF.

The chain couples TRBV18 to TRBJ1-1, with unresolved D. The V gene lost 4 bases and the J gene lost 1 base, with 13 bases spanning the gap. CDR3 size: 15 residues. Germline V lookup: CDR1 KGHSH, CDR2 LQKENI. The CDR3 DNA sequence: TGTGCCAGCTCACTCCAACAAATTGAGAACACTGAAGCTTTCTTT. It translates to CASSLQQIENTEAFF. The full variable domain, its missing parts supplied by reference TRBV18 and TRBJ1-1, is NAGVMQNPRHLVRRRGQEARLRCSPMKGHSHVYWYRQLPEEGLKFMVYLQKENIIDESGMPKERFSAEFPKEGPSILRIQQVVRGDSAAYFCASSLQQIENTEAFFGQGTRLTVV.

The gene calls are TRBV7-8 and TRBJ2-5; 7 positions match TRBD2. From germline, CDR1 is SGHVS and CDR2 FQNEAQ. The CDR3 spans 14 residues. V dropped 4 bases and J dropped 2; count of bases not matched to a gene: 4. CDR3 in amino acids: CASSSRGEQETQYF. The CDR3 DNA reads as TGTGCCAGCAGCTCCCGGGGGGAACAAGAGACCCAGTACTTC.

V usage is TRBV29-1 and J usage is TRBJ2-3, with D uncertain. The CDR3 is made up of 14 amino acids. V was clipped by 3 bases and J by 1 base, with 11 bases between them. CDR1 and CDR2 from the germline V gene are SQVTM and ANQGSEA. CDR3: CSVDRPQGTDTQYF. CDR3 sequence (DNA): TGCAGCGTTGATAGACCTCAGGGCACAGATACGCAGTATTTT.

The chain uses TRBV7-9 and TRBJ1-2; maybe TRBD1 (6 bases). The germline V and J ends were trimmed by 2 bases and 6 bases, with 13 bases remaining between them. CDR1 is SEHNR, CDR2 FQNEAQ, per germline (reference sequence). This CDR3 comprises 14 residues. The CDR3 DNA reads as TGTGCCAGCAGCTTAACTGAGGGGGGCGATGGCTACACCTTC. Translating gives CASSLTEGGDGYTF.

The chain carries TRBV2 and TRBJ1-5; D is unresolved. The length of the CDR3 is 13 residues. Trimming took off 7 bases at V and 8 bases at J, with 15 bases between the two ends. CDR1 and CDR2 (germline): SNHLY, FYNNEI. CDR3 nucleotides: TGTGCCAGCAAAGGGCGCGGTACGGAGCCCCAGCATTTT. Its protein product is CASKGRGTEPQHF.

The V call is TRBV7-9, the J call TRBJ1-1; a weak D match, TRBD1 (5 bases). Deletions cut 5 bases from V and 6 bases from J, with 13 bases between. From germline, CDR1 is SEHNR and CDR2 FQNEAQ (reference sequence). The CDR3 is 13 residues long. This CDR3 reads CASSLTRDSEAFF. The CDR3 DNA follows: TGTGCCAGCAGCCTGACCAGGGATTCTGAAGCTTTCTTT.

V usage is TRBV5-6 and J usage is TRBJ2-6; the D is unclear. Germline V gene sequence: CDR1 SGHDT, CDR2 YYEEEE. The CDR3 totals 16 residues. Between the trimmed V and J ends, which lost 0 bases and 0 bases, there was a span of 7 bases. The CDR3 coding sequence is TGTGCCAGCAGCTTGGTGAGGCGCTCTGGGGCCAACGTCCTGACTTTC. Amino acids: CASSLVRRSGANVLTF.

Concerning this clone itself: The germline gene is not matched at one end of the junction; a read error may be the cause. Other nucleotide sequences from this sample produce the same CDR3. The chain couples TRBV7-2 to TRBJ2-7; weak D call: TRBD2 (5 bases). The CDR3 loop spans 13 amino acids. The germline gives CDR1 SGHTA, CDR2 FQGNSA. This CDR3 reads CASSLPGSYEQYF. CDR3 bases: TGTGCTAGCAGCTTACCGGGGAGCTACGAGCAGTACTTC.

This chain connects TRBV6-1 to TRBJ1-1; D gene unclear. From germline, CDR1 is MNHNS and CDR2 SASEGT. V lost 5 bases and J lost 5, with 15 bases in between. The CDR3 runs 14 residues. The CDR3 nucleotides read TGTGCCAGCAGTCCCTCGTCGGGGAGGACTGAAGCTTTCTTT. Protein: CASSPSSGRTEAFF.

This clone was recorded once. The chain joins TRBV19 to TRBJ2-7, with D maybe TRBD1 (6 bases). The CDR3 has 12 amino acids. Trimming removed 6 bases from V and 6 bases from J, with 12 bases in between. Looked up from germline, CDR1 is LNHDA and CDR2 is SQIVND (reference sequence). The DNA of the CDR3 is TGTGCCAGTAGCAGAACAGGGACCGAGCAGTACTTC. It translates to CASSRTGTEQYF.

The chain carries TRBV2 and TRBJ1-6, with unresolved D. Trimming cost V 8 bases and J 10 bases, with 21 bases left between them. The CDR3 is made up of 15 amino acids. CDR1 SNHLY and CDR2 FYNNEI come from the germline V gene. In DNA, the CDR3 is TGTGCCAGCGGACCTGGAGGCACGGTAAACTCACCCCTCCACTTT. The encoded protein is CASGPGGTVNSPLHF.

The chain combines TRBV28 with TRBJ1-2; no reliable D call. The germline V gene encodes CDR1 MDHEN and CDR2 SYDVKM. Trimming pared 6 bases from V and 5 bases from J, leaving 13 bases between. The CDR3 is 13 residues long. CDR3 region: CASRPQRFYGYTF. The CDR3 nucleotides are TGTGCCAGCAGGCCACAGCGTTTTTATGGCTACACCTTC.

This clone has just one count. V is TRBV28 and J is TRBJ1-2; D ambiguous. Germline lookup yields CDR1 MDHEN and CDR2 SYDVKM. V was clipped by 5 bases and J by 7 bases, with 14 bases between them. This CDR3 has 13 residues. CDR3 sequence reads: CASSPGSLGGYTF. Written as DNA, the CDR3 is TGTGCCAGCAGTCCCGGTTCCTTGGGTGGCTACACCTTC.

This chain uses TRBV3-1 (or the pseudogene TRBV3-2) with TRBJ1-1; D is unresolved. V was clipped by 2 bases and J by 3 bases, with 4 bases between them. Germline-derived CDR1 and CDR2 are LGHDT and YNNKEL (reference sequence). The CDR3 totals 12 residues. The CDR3 region has the DNA TGTGCCAGCAGCCAAACCGACACTGAAGCTTTCTTT. Encoded protein: CASSQTDTEAFF.

The chain combines TRBV21-1 with TRBJ2-3; TRBD2 is the table's D call and was not checked against the DNA. TRBV21-1 is shown as a pseudogene. The CDR3 totals 21 residues. CDR3 region: CASSKAAGLALPMTSTDTQYF. DNA of the CDR3: TGTGCCAGCAGCAAAGCCGCCGGACTAGCCCTTCCTATGACTAGCACAGATACGCAGTATTTT.

DNA of the CDR3: TGTGCCAGCAGTGACAGTGCTGTAAACGAGCAGTACTTC. It yields the protein CASSDSAVNEQYF. The chain combines TRBV6-1 with TRBJ2-7, with no clear D. The germline CDR1 and CDR2 sequences are MNHNS and SASEGT. The germline V and J ends were trimmed by 3 bases and 5 bases, with 11 bases remaining between them. The CDR3 length is 13 residues.

This clone was seen a handful of times. The chain employs TRBV6-2 or TRBV6-3 and TRBJ1-5; D uncertain. V dropped 0 bases and J dropped 4 bases, with 10 bases sitting between them. Germline values: CDR1 MNHEY, CDR2 SVGEGT. The CDR3 extends over 15 amino acids. The CDR3 here is CASSYSNNPNQPQHF. DNA of the CDR3: TGTGCCAGCAGTTACTCCAACAACCCGAATCAGCCCCAGCATTTT.

The genes are TRBV5-1 and TRBJ1-1, with D tentatively TRBD1 (5 bases). There are 14 residues in the CDR3. Trimming left V 4 bases short and J 1 base short, with 11 bases between. Germline V gene sequence: CDR1 SGHRS, CDR2 YFSETQ. Here the CDR3 reads CASSMGGGNTEAFF. CDR3 nucleotide sequence: TGCGCCAGCAGCATGGGCGGGGGGAACACTGAAGCTTTCTTT.

In its sample, this clone was seen a few times. The chain recombines TRBV5-1 with TRBJ2-1, with 8 bases aligning to TRBD2. The CDR3 is made up of 13 amino acids. The V gene's germline CDR1 is SGHRS and CDR2 YFSETQ. The trim removed 4 bases at V and 7 bases at J, leaving 4 bases unmatched. DNA for the CDR3: TGCGCCAGCAGCGAGCTAGCGGGTAATGAGCAGTTCTTC. This sequence encodes CASSELAGNEQFF. The variable domain in full, with the rest retrieved from reference TRBV5-1 and TRBJ2-1, is KAGVTQTPRYLIKTRGQQVTLSCSPISGHRSVSWYQQTPGQGLQFLFEYFSETQRNKGNFPGRFSGRQFSNSRSEMNVSTLELGDSALYLCASSELAGNEQFFGPGTRLTVL.

As for this clone: Other DNA sequences from this sample encode an identical CDR3 as well. The V gene is TRBV11-3, the J gene TRBJ2-3, with 7 bases fitting TRBD1. The germline V gene has CDR1 SGHNT and CDR2 YENEEA. The CDR3 has 13 amino acids. J gave up 8 bases and V 7 bases, and 9 bases lay outside the gene matches. In nucleotides, the CDR3 is TGTGCCAGCAACGACGGTCCAGGGGGTACGCAGTATTTT. Its translation: CASNDGPGGTQYF. Variable domain in full (rest from reference TRBV11-3 and TRBJ2-3): EAGVVQSPRYKIIEKKQPVAFWCNPISGHNTLYWYLQNLGQGPELLIRYENEEAVDDSQLPKDRFSAERLKGVDSTLKIQPAELGDSAVYLCASNDGPGGTQYFGPGTRLTVL.

The chain links TRBV19 to TRBJ1-5; the D gene is possibly TRBD1 (5 bases). Germline V lookup: CDR1 LNHDA, CDR2 SQIVND (reference sequence). This CDR3 is 15 amino acids long. V lost 4 bases to trimming and J lost 2 bases, with 12 bases between them. This CDR3 reads CASSKGEAGNQPQHF. DNA for the CDR3: TGTGCCAGTAGTAAAGGGGAAGCGGGCAATCAGCCCCAGCATTTT.